This is a list of T cell receptor beta chains from one sample in a study of blood T cell repertoires in COVID-19. Sequencing was performed with immunoSEQ multiplex PCR; in TCRdb, only in-frame clones are kept and a portion is missing. The data show 200,000 to 250,000 clones, 85% to 90% seen once. Sequenced input: peripheral blood. The origin of the receptors is a man aged 30 to 45 with COVID-19, enrolled during active disease. Both conserved end residues are part of each CDR3. Each record gives: CDR3 length, D gene, J gene, clone size, V gene, CDR3 DNA, CDR3 protein. The D gene is left open where the match is weak. Part of the rows lack a size; the others show once, few, many or a class for expanded clones.

CDR3 length: 11; D gene: .; J gene: TRBJ2-7; clone size: .; V gene: TRBV28; CDR3 DNA: TGTGCCAGCAGTGCCAGCTACGAGCAGTACTTC; CDR3 protein: CASSASYEQYF
CDR3 length: 14; D gene: TRBD1; J gene: TRBJ2-7; clone size: .; V gene: TRBV27; CDR3 DNA: TGTGCCAGCAGTTCCGACAGGGTGGCCTACGAGCAGTACTTC; CDR3 protein: CASSSDRVAYEQYF
CDR3 length: 15; D gene: TRBD1; J gene: TRBJ2-7; clone size: once; V gene: TRBV7-2; CDR3 DNA: TGTGCCAGCAGCTTAGTTTGGGACAGGGCCTACGAGCAGTACTTC; CDR3 protein: CASSLVWDRAYEQYF
CDR3 length: 17; D gene: TRBD2; J gene: TRBJ2-3; clone size: .; V gene: TRBV4-3; CDR3 DNA: TGCGCCAGCAGCCAAGACCTAGCGGGAGGGCTAGTGGATACGCAGTATTTT; CDR3 protein: CASSQDLAGGLVDTQYF
CDR3 length: 14; D gene: TRBD1; J gene: TRBJ1-2; clone size: few; V gene: TRBV19; CDR3 DNA: TGTGCCAGTAGTATCTCGGGACAGGGAGTGGGCTACACCTTC; CDR3 protein: CASSISGQGVGYTF
CDR3 length: 15; D gene: .; J gene: TRBJ1-3; clone size: .; V gene: TRBV7-2; CDR3 DNA: TGTGCCAGCAGCTTAGGCAGATCCTCTGGAAACACCATATATTTT; CDR3 protein: CASSLGRSSGNTIYF
CDR3 length: 16; D gene: .; J gene: TRBJ1-6; clone size: .; V gene: TRBV21-1; CDR3 DNA: TGTGCCAGCAGCAAGGGAGGGCAGGAAGGTAATTCACCCCTCCACTTT; CDR3 protein: CASSKGGQEGNSPLHF
CDR3 length: 16; D gene: .; J gene: TRBJ1-2; clone size: once; V gene: TRBV7-9; CDR3 DNA: TGTGCCAGCAGCCCCCGGACAGCGAGGGGCTACTATGGCTACACCTTC; CDR3 protein: CASSPRTARGYYGYTF
CDR3 length: 14; D gene: .; J gene: TRBJ2-2; clone size: .; V gene: TRBV2; CDR3 DNA: TGTGCTAGCGCCCGGGACAAGAACACCGGGGAGCTGTTTTTT; CDR3 protein: CASARDKNTGELFF
CDR3 length: 13; D gene: .; J gene: TRBJ1-1; clone size: .; V gene: TRBV5-1; CDR3 DNA: TGCGCCAGCAGTGCACAGGGGAACACTGAAGCTTTCTTT; CDR3 protein: CASSAQGNTEAFF
CDR3 length: 12; D gene: .; J gene: TRBJ1-2; clone size: .; V gene: TRBV7-6; CDR3 DNA: TGTGCCAGCAGTCCCGGGGGTGATGGCTACACCTTC; CDR3 protein: CASSPGGDGYTF
CDR3 length: 16; D gene: TRBD1; J gene: TRBJ1-1; clone size: .; V gene: TRBV28; CDR3 DNA: TGTGCCAGCAGTTCTCTACAACAGGGGAGGTTGGCTGAAGCTTTCTTT; CDR3 protein: CASSSLQQGRLAEAFF
CDR3 length: 14; D gene: .; J gene: TRBJ1-5; clone size: .; V gene: TRBV27; CDR3 DNA: TGTGCCAGCAGCGGCGGGACCTACAATCAGCCCCAGCATTTT; CDR3 protein: CASSGGTYNQPQHF
CDR3 length: 16; D gene: .; J gene: TRBJ1-5; clone size: .; V gene: TRBV7-2; CDR3 DNA: TGTGCCAGCAGCCCCGGGGGGGGAGCGGGCAATCAGCCCCAGCATTTT; CDR3 protein: CASSPGGGAGNQPQHF
CDR3 length: 15; D gene: TRBD2; J gene: TRBJ2-7; clone size: .; V gene: TRBV14; CDR3 DNA: TGTGCCAGCTCGGTTAGTGGCGGGAGTATGTACGAGCAGTACTTC; CDR3 protein: CASSVSGGSMYEQYF
CDR3 length: 14; D gene: TRBD1; J gene: TRBJ1-6; clone size: .; V gene: TRBV7-9; CDR3 DNA: TGTGCCAGCACCTCGGGACAGTATAATTCACCCCTCCACTTT; CDR3 protein: CASTSGQYNSPLHF
CDR3 length: 16; D gene: .; J gene: TRBJ1-1; clone size: .; V gene: TRBV12-5; CDR3 DNA: TGTGCTAGTGGTTTGGTACTTGGGGCAGCCTCCACTGAAGCTTTCTTT; CDR3 protein: CASGLVLGAASTEAFF
CDR3 length: 13; D gene: TRBD1; J gene: TRBJ2-7; clone size: .; V gene: TRBV5-4; CDR3 DNA: TGTGCCAGCAGCTACAGGGGATCCTACGAGCAGTACTTC; CDR3 protein: CASSYRGSYEQYF
CDR3 length: 16; D gene: TRBD2; J gene: TRBJ2-7; clone size: .; V gene: TRBV18; CDR3 DNA: TGTGCCAGCTCACCGGGCCCCGGGTCCCTCGGGGGGGAGCAGTACTTC; CDR3 protein: CASSPGPGSLGGEQYF
CDR3 length: 17; D gene: TRBD1; J gene: TRBJ2-7; clone size: .; V gene: TRBV24-1; CDR3 DNA: TGTGCCACCAGTGATCTAGACCCTCGGACAGGTTTTTACGAGCAGTACTTC; CDR3 protein: CATSDLDPRTGFYEQYF
CDR3 length: 15; D gene: TRBD1; J gene: TRBJ2-2; clone size: .; V gene: TRBV5-6; CDR3 DNA: TGTGCCAGCAGAACCGGACAGGGGCCTCCCGGGGAGCTGTTTTTT; CDR3 protein: CASRTGQGPPGELFF
CDR3 length: 15; D gene: .; J gene: TRBJ2-1; clone size: .; V gene: TRBV7-9; CDR3 DNA: TGTGCCAGCGGCAGGGGCGACACTCAGTACAATGAGCAGTTCTTC; CDR3 protein: CASGRGDTQYNEQFF
CDR3 length: 16; D gene: TRBD1; J gene: TRBJ1-1; clone size: .; V gene: TRBV7-2; CDR3 DNA: TGTGCCAGCAGCGCCGGACAGGGAACAAAGAGCACTGAAGCTTTCTTT; CDR3 protein: CASSAGQGTKSTEAFF
CDR3 length: 13; D gene: .; J gene: TRBJ1-5; clone size: .; V gene: TRBV18; CDR3 DNA: TGTGCCAGCTCACCTTACAGGGAACAGCCCCAGCATTTT; CDR3 protein: CASSPYREQPQHF
CDR3 length: 16; D gene: TRBD2; J gene: TRBJ2-7; clone size: once; V gene: TRBV4-2; CDR3 DNA: TGTGCCAGCAGCCAAGAGATGGCGGGGGAAATCTACGAGCAGTACTTC; CDR3 protein: CASSQEMAGEIYEQYF
CDR3 length: 16; D gene: TRBD1; J gene: TRBJ2-7; clone size: few; V gene: TRBV4-3; CDR3 DNA: TGCGCCAGCAGCCAATTACAGGGGGCGGGCTCCTACGAGCAGTACTTC; CDR3 protein: CASSQLQGAGSYEQYF